The T cell receptor beta chain described here comes from a study of T cells in pancreatic ductal adenocarcinoma. No neoadjuvant therapy was given to the selected pancreatic ductal adenocarcinoma patients before their surgery. Notes on this clone: What it binds is not known.

Clones were sequenced by immunoSEQ multiplex PCR, and TCRdb holds only the in-frame ones, with some missing. This table holds roughly 100,000 clones, 90% to 95% found once. In germline, CDR1 is MDHEN, CDR2 SYDVKM. Trimming cost V 3 bases and J 6 bases; bases outside gene matches: 7. The CDR3 is 15 residues long. Findings and limits, study-wide: Blood had more productive templates and about 7.9-fold more unique clonotypes than tumor. Blood clonality (roughly 0.07) did not differ significantly from tumor (about 0.112).

The chain joins TRBV28 to TRBJ1-5; TRBD1 matches at 8 bases. The sequenced material came from PBMCs. This clonotype was sampled from a human donor with pancreatic ductal adenocarcinoma. CDR3 sequence reads: CASSFPQGAGQPQHF. As DNA, the CDR3 is TGTGCCAGCAGTTTCCCTCAGGGGGCTGGTCAGCCCCAGCATTTT.